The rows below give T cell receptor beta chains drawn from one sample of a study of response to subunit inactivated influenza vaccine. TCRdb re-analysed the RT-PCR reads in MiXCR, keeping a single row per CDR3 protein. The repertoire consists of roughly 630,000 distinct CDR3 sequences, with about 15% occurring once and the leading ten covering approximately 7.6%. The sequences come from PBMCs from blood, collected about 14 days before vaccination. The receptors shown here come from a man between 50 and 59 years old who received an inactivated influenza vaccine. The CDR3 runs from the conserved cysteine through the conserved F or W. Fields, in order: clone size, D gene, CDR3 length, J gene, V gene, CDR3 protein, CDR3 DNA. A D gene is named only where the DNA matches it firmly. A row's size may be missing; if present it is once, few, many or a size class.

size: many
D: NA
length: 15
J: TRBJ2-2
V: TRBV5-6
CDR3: CASSLPTGNTGELFF
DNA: TGTGCCAGCAGCCTTCCCACGGGAAACACCGGGGAGCTGTTTTTT

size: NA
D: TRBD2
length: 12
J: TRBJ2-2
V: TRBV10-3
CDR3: CAISRGGPELFF
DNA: TGTGCCATCAGTCGGGGGGGCCCGGAGCTGTTTTTT

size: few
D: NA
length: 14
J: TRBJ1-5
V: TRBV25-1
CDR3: CASSPTWAGGPQHF
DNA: TGTGCCAGCAGTCCCACTTGGGCCGGCGGGCCCCAGCATTTT

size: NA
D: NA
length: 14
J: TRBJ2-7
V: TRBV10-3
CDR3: CAISSRDTSYEQYF
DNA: TGTGCCATCAGTTCCCGGGACACCTCCTACGAGCAGTACTTC

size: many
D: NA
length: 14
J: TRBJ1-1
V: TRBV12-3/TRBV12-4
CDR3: CASSAGTGNTEAFF
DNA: TGTGCCAGCAGCGCCGGGACGGGGAACACTGAAGCTTTCTTT

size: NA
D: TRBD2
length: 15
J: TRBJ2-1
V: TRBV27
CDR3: CASTTLPAGVNEQFF
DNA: TGTGCCAGCACCACATTGCCGGCGGGGGTTAATGAGCAGTTCTTC

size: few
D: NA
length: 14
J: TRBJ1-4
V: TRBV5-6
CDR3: CASSLGPANEKLFF
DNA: TGTGCCAGCAGCCTCGGACCGGCTAATGAAAAACTGTTTTTT

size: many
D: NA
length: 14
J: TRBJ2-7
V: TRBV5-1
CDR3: CASSLLGAHYEQYF
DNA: TGCGCCAGCAGTCTCCTGGGAGCCCACTACGAGCAGTACTTC

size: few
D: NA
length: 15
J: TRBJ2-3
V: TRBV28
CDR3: CASSFSTGYTDTQYF
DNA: TGTGCCAGCAGCTTCAGTACTGGATACACAGATACGCAGTATTTT

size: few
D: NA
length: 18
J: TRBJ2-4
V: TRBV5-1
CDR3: CASSLAPGGGRAKNIQYF
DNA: TGCGCCAGCAGCTTGGCGCCCGGGGGCGGGAGAGCCAAAAACATTCAGTACTTC

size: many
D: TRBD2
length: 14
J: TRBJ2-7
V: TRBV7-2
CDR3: CASSQLAGSYEQYF
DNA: TGTGCCAGCAGCCAACTAGCGGGATCCTACGAGCAGTACTTC

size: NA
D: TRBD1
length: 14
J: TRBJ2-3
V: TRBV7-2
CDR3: CASSDGQGAYTQYF
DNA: TGTGCCAGCAGCGACGGACAGGGCGCCTATACGCAGTATTTT

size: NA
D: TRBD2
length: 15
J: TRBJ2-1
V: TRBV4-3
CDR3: CASSRLPGGPNEQFF
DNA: TGCGCCAGCAGCCGCCTGCCGGGAGGGCCAAATGAGCAGTTCTTC

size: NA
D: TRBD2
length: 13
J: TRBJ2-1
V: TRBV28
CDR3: CASTSGGPSEQFF
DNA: TGTGCCAGCACCTCGGGAGGGCCCAGTGAGCAGTTCTTC

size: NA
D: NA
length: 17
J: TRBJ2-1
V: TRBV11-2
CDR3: CASSLGSGRQGHNEQFF
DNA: TGTGCCAGCAGCTTAGGGTCAGGTAGGCAGGGACACAATGAGCAGTTCTTC

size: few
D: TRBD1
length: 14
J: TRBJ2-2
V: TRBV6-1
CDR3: CASSSRGRTGELFF
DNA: TGTGCCAGCAGCAGTAGGGGGCGCACCGGGGAGCTGTTTTTT

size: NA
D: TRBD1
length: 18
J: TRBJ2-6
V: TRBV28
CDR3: CASTGFGQGASGANVLTF
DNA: TGTGCCAGCACCGGATTTGGACAGGGGGCGTCTGGGGCCAACGTCCTGACTTTC

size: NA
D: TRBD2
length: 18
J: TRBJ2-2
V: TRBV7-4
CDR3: CASILRLAGGPGTGELFF
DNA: TGTGCCAGCATCCTGCGGCTAGCGGGAGGGCCGGGCACCGGGGAGCTGTTTTTT

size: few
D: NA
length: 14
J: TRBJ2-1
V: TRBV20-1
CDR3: CSARMVSGDNEQFF
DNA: TGCAGTGCTAGAATGGTGTCAGGGGACAATGAGCAGTTCTTC

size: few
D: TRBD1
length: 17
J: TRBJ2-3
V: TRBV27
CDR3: CASSRVATPGQGETQYF
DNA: TGTGCCAGCAGTCGAGTAGCCACGCCGGGACAGGGAGAGACGCAGTATTTT

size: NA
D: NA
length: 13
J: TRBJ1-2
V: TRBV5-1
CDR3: CASSGQGRYGYTF
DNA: TGCGCCAGCAGTGGGCAGGGAAGATATGGCTACACCTTC

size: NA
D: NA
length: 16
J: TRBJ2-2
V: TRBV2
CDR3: CASSERGGRGTGELFF
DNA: TGTGCCAGCAGTGAAAGGGGCGGCAGGGGAACCGGGGAGCTGTTTTTT

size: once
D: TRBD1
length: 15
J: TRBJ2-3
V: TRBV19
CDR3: CASRYRQGGTDTQYF
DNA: TGTGCCAGTAGATACAGACAGGGTGGAACAGATACGCAGTATTTT

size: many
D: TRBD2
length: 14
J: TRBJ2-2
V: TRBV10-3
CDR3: CAIKTSGSVGELFF
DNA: TGTGCCATTAAGACTAGCGGGAGTGTCGGGGAGCTGTTTTTT

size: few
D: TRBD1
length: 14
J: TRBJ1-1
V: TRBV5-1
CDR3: CASSFLPGQGEAFF
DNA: TGCGCCAGCAGCTTCCTTCCGGGACAGGGTGAAGCTTTCTTT

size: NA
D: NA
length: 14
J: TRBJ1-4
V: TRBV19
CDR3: CASKPSGGNEKLFF
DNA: TGTGCCAGTAAACCCTCCGGGGGAAATGAAAAACTGTTTTTT

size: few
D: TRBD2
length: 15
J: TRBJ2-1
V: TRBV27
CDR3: CASSSGTSGTNEQFF
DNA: TGTGCCAGCAGTTCCGGGACTAGCGGTACGAATGAGCAGTTCTTC

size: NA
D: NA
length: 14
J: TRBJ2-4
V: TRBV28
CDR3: CASSWTQAKNIQYF
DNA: TGTGCCAGCAGTTGGACTCAAGCCAAAAACATTCAGTACTTC

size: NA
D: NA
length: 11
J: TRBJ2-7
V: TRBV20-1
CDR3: CSASVEPAKYF
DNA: TGCAGTGCTAGTGTGGAGCCAGCGAAGTACTTC

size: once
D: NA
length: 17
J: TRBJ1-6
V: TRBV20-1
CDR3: CSARASRRDNYNSPLHF
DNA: TGCAGTGCTAGAGCCTCCCGACGGGACAACTATAATTCACCCCTCCACTTT

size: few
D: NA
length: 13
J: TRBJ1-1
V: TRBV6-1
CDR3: CASKVGGLVEAFF
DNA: TGTGCCAGCAAAGTCGGAGGGTTGGTTGAAGCTTTCTTT

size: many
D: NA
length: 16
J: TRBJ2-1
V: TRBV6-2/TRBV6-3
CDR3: CASSYSGLKRRGEQFF
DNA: TGTGCCAGCAGTTACTCGGGACTCAAACGAAGGGGTGAGCAGTTCTTC

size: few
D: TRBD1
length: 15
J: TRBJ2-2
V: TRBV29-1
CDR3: CSVEGAGGRTGELFF
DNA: TGCAGCGTTGAGGGGGCAGGGGGCCGGACCGGGGAGCTGTTTTTT

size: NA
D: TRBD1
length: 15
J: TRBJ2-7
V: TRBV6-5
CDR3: CASSYSGTGNYEQYF
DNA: TGTGCCAGCAGTTACTCCGGGACAGGTAACTACGAGCAGTACTTC

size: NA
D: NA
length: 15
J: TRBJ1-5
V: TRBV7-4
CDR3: CASSLRTVWHQPQHF
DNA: TGTGCCAGCAGCTTAAGGACTGTGTGGCATCAGCCCCAGCATTTT

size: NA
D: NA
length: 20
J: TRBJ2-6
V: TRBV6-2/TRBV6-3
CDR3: CASSYSSLRRGVSGANVLTF
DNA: TGTGCCAGCAGTTACTCAAGCCTGCGGCGGGGCGTGTCTGGGGCCAACGTCCTGACTTTC

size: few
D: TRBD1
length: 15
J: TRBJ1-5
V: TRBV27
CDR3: CASSPRTGGDQPQHF
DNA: TGTGCCAGCAGTCCCCGGACAGGGGGCGATCAGCCCCAGCATTTT

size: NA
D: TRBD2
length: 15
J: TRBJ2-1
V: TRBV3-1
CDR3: CASSPGLASNNEQFF
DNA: TGTGCCAGCAGCCCGGGACTAGCGTCAAACAATGAGCAGTTCTTC

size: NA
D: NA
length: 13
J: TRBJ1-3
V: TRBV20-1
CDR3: CSARDDSGNTIYF
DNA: TGCAGTGCTAGGGATGACTCTGGAAACACCATATATTTT

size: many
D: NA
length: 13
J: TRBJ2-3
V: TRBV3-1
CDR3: CASSPTRTDTQYF
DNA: TGTGCCAGCAGCCCGACGCGCACAGATACGCAGTATTTT

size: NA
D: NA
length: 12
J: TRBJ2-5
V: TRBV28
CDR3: CASSRDKETQYF
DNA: TGTGCCAGCAGCCGAGACAAGGAGACCCAGTACTTC

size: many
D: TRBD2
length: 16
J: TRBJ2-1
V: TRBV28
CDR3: CASSGGWGTSSNEQFF
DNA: TGTGCCAGCAGTGGGGGGTGGGGGACTAGCAGCAATGAGCAGTTCTTC

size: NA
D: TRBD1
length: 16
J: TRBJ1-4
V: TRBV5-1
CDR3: CASSNGQGTRIEKLFF
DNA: TGCGCCAGCAGCAACGGACAGGGAACGAGGATTGAAAAACTGTTTTTT

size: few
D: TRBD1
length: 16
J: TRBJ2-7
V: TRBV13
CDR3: CASSSSRDRVPYEQYF
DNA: TGTGCCAGCAGCTCCAGCCGGGACAGGGTACCCTACGAGCAGTACTTC

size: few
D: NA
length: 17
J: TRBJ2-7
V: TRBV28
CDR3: CASSSVKGGGPLYEQYF
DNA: TGTGCCAGCAGTTCGGTCAAGGGGGGAGGGCCGCTATACGAGCAGTACTTC

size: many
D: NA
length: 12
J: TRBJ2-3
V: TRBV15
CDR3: CATSRDRDTQYF
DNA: TGTGCCACCAGCAGAGATCGGGATACGCAGTATTTT